Listed below are T cell receptor beta chains from one sample, sequenced in a study of shared clonotypes between healthy human individuals. Clones were sequenced by immunoSEQ multiplex PCR, and TCRdb holds only the in-frame ones, with some missing. The top ten hold about 0.39% of the sample, which has millions of clones, more than 80% seen once. Sequencing was carried out using naive CD4+ T cells from PBMCs. All receptors derive from a man aged 18 to 29 in good health. Some clones in this sample may be carry-over from other donors' samples. The conserved cysteine and the conserved F or W are not part of the CDR3 here. The D gene is left open where the match is weak.

d_gene	v_gene	j_gene	CDR3aa
.	TRBV25-1	TRBJ2-2	ASRDPTAGELF
TRBD1	TRBV5-1	TRBJ1-5	AREWTGHSIRSSNQPQH
.	TRBV5-1	TRBJ2-7	ASSLGPRTGSYEQY
.	TRBV28	TRBJ1-3	ASRWRFSGNTIY
.	TRBV7-2	TRBJ2-1	ASSYTLGSYNEQF
TRBD2	TRBV7-8	TRBJ2-2	ASSLGLTSGSDTGELF
.	TRBV2	TRBJ1-2	ASSEGYGYT
TRBD2	TRBV4-1	TRBJ2-7	ASSQDGTGGGEQY
.	TRBV5-1	TRBJ2-3	ASSKPVASVSTDTQY
TRBD1	TRBV7-2	TRBJ2-2	ASTLGVGSTGDTGELF
.	TRBV11-2	TRBJ2-3	ASSLDREDTQY
.	TRBV28	TRBJ1-3	ASSLDRGNTIY
TRBD2	TRBV9	TRBJ2-7	ASSGRGLAGSEQY
TRBD1	TRBV5-1	TRBJ2-2	ASSPGTVNTGELF
.	TRBV7-8	TRBJ1-4	ASSLASRNEKLF
.	TRBV6-1	TRBJ1-1	ASRKGALNTEAF
TRBD1	TRBV7-9	TRBJ1-3	ASTWGDRDVAGNTIY
.	TRBV10-3	TRBJ1-1	AISGTMNTEAF
.	TRBV28	TRBJ1-1	ASSRRGGPLSEAF
.	TRBV6-1	TRBJ2-1	ASSAGSGDEQF
TRBD1	TRBV28	TRBJ2-5	ASSPGTAETQY
.	TRBV19	TRBJ2-3	ASSIAGVSTDTQY
.	TRBV5-4	TRBJ1-5	ASSLGREQPQH
TRBD1	TRBV18	TRBJ2-7	ASSPKGASYEQY
.	TRBV5-1	TRBJ2-5	ASSLEGRGPETQY
TRBD2	TRBV28	TRBJ2-1	ASTKEGRVSYNEQF
.	TRBV6-5	TRBJ2-1	ASSWARYNEQF
TRBD1	TRBV28	TRBJ1-2	ASTVPGQGPAIYGYT
.	TRBV11-2	TRBJ2-1	ASLTPTRANEQF
.	TRBV28	TRBJ2-7	ASLPIGASYEQY
TRBD2	TRBV9	TRBJ2-1	ASSVVAAGGSYNEQF
TRBD2	TRBV7-8	TRBJ2-2	ASSPSAGGGFPGELF
.	TRBV19	TRBJ1-4	ASSIGQLHEKLF
.	TRBV10-2	TRBJ1-5	ASSEYWHQPQH
.	TRBV19	TRBJ2-1	ASSIRKGQFSNEQF
TRBD1	TRBV7-9	TRBJ1-1	ASSARQGNTEAF
TRBD1	TRBV11-2	TRBJ2-4	ASSKKPGTGGNIQY
.	TRBV18	TRBJ2-1	ASSSALDEQF
.	TRBV7-9	TRBJ2-7	ASSLTGEQY
.	TRBV7-9	TRBJ2-1	ASSFYTLGWGEQF
.	TRBV28	TRBJ2-3	ASRGKRGVSTDTQY
.	TRBV5-5	TRBJ2-7	ASSLQEVREQY
.	TRBV7-2	TRBJ2-7	ASSRRVGFSSYEQY
TRBD1	TRBV28	TRBJ2-5	ASRPLGQGVAQY
.	TRBV28	TRBJ1-3	ASSLSLASGNTIY
TRBD2	TRBV5-4	TRBJ2-7	ASSGIAGPYEQY
.	TRBV4-2	TRBJ2-1	ASSQDGGDNEQF
.	TRBV18	TRBJ2-5	ASSWNSGETQY
.	TRBV9	TRBJ2-4	ASSVGKGLNIQY
.	TRBV20-1	TRBJ1-1	SARSRAEAF
TRBD1	TRBV4-1	TRBJ2-2	ASSLGRGQGPGGELF
.	TRBV30	TRBJ2-3	AWSETTSTDTQY
TRBD2	TRBV30	TRBJ2-5	AWSGTSGRWETQY
.	TRBV2	TRBJ2-5	ASRFFGGQETQY
.	TRBV28	TRBJ1-2	ASSSQPRLGYGYT